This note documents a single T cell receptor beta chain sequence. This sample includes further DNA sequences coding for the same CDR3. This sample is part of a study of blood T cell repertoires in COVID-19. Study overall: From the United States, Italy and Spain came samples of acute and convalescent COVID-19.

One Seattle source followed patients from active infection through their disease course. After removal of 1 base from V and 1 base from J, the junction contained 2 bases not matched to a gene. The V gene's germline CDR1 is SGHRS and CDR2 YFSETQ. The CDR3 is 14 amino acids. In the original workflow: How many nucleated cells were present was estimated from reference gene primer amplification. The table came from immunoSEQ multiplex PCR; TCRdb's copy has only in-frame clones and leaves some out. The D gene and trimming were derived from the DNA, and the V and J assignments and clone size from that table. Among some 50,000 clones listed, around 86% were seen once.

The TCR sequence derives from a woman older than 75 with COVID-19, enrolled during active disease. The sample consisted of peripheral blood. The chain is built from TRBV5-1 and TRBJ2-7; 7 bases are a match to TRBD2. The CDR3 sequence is CASSLSGGSYEQYF. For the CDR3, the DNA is TGCGCCAGCAGCTTGTCGGGGGGATCCTACGAGCAGTACTTC.